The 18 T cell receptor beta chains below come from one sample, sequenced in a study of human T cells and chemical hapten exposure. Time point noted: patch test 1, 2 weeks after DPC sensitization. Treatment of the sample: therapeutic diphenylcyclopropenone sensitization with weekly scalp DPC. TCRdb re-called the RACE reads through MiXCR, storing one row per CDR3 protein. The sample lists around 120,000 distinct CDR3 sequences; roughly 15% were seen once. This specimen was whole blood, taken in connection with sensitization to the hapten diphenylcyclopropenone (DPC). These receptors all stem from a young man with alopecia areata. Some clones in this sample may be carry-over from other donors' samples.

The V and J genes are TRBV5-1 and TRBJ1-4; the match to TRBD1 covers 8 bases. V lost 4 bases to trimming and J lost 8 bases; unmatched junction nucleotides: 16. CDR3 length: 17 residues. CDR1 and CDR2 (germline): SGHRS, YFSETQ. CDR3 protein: CASSRTGHGVGREKLFF. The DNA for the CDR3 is TGCGCCAGCAGCAGGACAGGGCACGGGGTCGGACGGGAAAAACTGTTTTTT.

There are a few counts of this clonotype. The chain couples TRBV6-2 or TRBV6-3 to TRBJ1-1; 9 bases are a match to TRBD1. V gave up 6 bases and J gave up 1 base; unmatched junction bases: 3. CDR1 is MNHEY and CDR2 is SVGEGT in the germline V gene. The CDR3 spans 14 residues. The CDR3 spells CASSDRGTNTEAFF. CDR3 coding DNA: TGTGCCAGCAGCGACAGGGGGACGAACACTGAAGCTTTCTTT.

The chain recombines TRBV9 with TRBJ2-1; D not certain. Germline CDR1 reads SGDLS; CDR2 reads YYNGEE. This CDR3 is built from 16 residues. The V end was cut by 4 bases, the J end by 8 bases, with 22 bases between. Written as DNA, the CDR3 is TGTGCCAGCAGCATAGTCAGTGCGCGGTCGTGGGATGAGCAGTTCTTC. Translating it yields CASSIVSARSWDEQFF.

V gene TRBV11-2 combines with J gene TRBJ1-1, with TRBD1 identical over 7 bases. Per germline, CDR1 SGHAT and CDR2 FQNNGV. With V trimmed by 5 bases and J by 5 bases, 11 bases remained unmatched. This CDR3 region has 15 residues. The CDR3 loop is CASSPQQGSVTEAFF. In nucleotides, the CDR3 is TGTGCCAGCAGCCCCCAACAGGGGTCCGTAACTGAAGCTTTCTTT.

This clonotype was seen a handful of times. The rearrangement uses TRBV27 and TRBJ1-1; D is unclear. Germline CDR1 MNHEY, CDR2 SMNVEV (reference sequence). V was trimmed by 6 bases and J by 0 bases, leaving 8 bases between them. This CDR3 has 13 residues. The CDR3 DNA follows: TGTGCCAGCAGCGAGGTGCTGAACACTGAAGCTTTCTTT. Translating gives CASSEVLNTEAFF.

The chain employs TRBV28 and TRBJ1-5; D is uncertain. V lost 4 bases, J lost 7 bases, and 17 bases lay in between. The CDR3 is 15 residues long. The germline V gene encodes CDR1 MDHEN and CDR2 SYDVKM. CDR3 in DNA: TGTGCCAGCAGTTCTTATGTGCCAGGTCAACAGCCCCAGCATTTT. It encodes CASSSYVPGQQPQHF. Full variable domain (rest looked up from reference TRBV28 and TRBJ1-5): DVKVTQSSRYLVKRTGEKVFLECVQDMDHENMFWYRQDPGLGLRLIYFSYDVKMKEKGDIPEGYSVSREKKERFSLILESASTNQTSMYLCASSSYVPGQQPQHFGDGTRLSIL.

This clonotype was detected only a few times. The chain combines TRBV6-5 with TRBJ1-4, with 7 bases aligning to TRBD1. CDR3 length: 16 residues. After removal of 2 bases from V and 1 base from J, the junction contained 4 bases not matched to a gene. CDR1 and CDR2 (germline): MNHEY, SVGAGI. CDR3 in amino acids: CASSYKGAGTNEKLFF. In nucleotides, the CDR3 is TGTGCCAGCAGTTACAAGGGGGCTGGAACTAATGAAAAACTGTTTTTT.

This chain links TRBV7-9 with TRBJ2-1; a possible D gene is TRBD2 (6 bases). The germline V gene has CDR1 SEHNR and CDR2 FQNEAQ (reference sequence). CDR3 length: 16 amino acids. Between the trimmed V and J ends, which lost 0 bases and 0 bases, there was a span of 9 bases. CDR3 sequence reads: CASSLARGYSYNEQFF. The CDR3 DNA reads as TGTGCCAGCAGCTTAGCACGGGGGTACTCCTACAATGAGCAGTTCTTC.

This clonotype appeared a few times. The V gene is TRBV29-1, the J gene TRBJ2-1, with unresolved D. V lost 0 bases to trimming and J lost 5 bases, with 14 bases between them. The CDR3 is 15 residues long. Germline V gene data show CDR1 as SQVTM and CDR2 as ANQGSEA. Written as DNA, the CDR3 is TGCAGCGTTGAAGATCAAGGCAGTACAGACAATGAGCAGTTCTTC. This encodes CSVEDQGSTDNEQFF.

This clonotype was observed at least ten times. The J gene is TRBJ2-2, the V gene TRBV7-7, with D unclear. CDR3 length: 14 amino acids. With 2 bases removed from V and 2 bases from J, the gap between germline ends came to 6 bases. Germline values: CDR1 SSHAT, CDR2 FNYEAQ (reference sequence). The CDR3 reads CASSLYGNTGELFF. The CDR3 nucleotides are TGTGCCAGCAGCTTATACGGAAACACCGGGGAGCTGTTTTTT.

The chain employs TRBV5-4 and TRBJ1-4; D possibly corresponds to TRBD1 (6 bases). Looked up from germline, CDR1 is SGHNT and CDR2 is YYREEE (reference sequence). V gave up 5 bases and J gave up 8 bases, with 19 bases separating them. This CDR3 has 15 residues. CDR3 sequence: CASSSTQGKGEKLFF. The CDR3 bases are TGTGCCAGCAGTTCGACCCAGGGGAAGGGGGAAAAACTGTTTTTT. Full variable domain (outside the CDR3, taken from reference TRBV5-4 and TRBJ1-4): ETGVTQSPTHLIKTRGQQVTLRCSSQSGHNTVSWYQQALGQGPQFIFQYYREEENGRGNFPPRFSGLQFPNYSSELNVNALELDDSALYLCASSSTQGKGEKLFFGSGTQLSVL.

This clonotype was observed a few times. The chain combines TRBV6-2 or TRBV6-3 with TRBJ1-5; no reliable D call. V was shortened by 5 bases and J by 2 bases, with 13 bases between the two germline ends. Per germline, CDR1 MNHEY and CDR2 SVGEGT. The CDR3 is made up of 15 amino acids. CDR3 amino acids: CASSTSIVGNQPQHF. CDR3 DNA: TGTGCCAGCAGTACGAGTATAGTGGGCAATCAGCCCCAGCATTTT.

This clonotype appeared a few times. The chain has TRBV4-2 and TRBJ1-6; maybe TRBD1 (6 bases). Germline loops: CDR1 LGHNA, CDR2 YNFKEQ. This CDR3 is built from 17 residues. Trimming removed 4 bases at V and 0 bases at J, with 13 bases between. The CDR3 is CASSPEGGRSYNSPLHF. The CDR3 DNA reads TGTGCCAGCAGCCCAGAAGGGGGTCGCTCCTATAATTCACCCCTCCACTTT.

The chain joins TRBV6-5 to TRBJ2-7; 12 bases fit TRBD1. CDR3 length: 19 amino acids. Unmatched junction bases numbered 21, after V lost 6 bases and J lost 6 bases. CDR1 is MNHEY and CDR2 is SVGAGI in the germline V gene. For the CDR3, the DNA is TGTGCCAGCAGCACGCCCCTCACGGGACAGGGGGCGCGGATGGGCGAGCAGTACTTC. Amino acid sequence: CASSTPLTGQGARMGEQYF.

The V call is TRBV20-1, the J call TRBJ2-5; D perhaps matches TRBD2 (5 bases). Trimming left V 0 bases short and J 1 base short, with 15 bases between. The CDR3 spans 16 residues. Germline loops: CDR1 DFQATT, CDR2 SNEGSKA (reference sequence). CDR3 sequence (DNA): TGCAGTGCTAGAGATAGAACTTCCGGGATCCAAGAGACCCAGTACTTC. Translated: CSARDRTSGIQETQYF.

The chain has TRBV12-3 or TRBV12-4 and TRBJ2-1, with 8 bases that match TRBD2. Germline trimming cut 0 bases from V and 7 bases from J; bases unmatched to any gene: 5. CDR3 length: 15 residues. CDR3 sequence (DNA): TGTGCCAGCAGTTTAGCCGGGGGGGCGAGGAATGAGCAGTTCTTC. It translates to CASSLAGGARNEQFF.

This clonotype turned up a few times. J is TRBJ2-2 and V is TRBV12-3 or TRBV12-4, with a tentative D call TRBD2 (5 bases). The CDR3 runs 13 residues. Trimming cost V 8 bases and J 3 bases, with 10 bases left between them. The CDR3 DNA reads TGTGCCAGCGGGCAGGACTACACCGGGGAGCTGTTTTTT. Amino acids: CASGQDYTGELFF.

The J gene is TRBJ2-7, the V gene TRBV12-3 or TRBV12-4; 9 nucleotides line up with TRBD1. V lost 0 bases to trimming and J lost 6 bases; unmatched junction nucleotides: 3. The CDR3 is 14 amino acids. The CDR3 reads CASSLADRGTEQYF. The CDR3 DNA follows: TGTGCCAGCAGTTTAGCTGACAGGGGGACCGAGCAGTACTTC.